This T cell receptor (beta chain) was identified during a study of control samples from healthy donors and cancer patients. The V and J ends lost 5 bases and 10 bases respectively, with 18 bases between them. Germline V gene data show CDR1 as SGHDN and CDR2 as FVKESK. The CDR3 is made up of 15 amino acids. Clones were read by immunoSEQ multiplex PCR, and TCRdb kept only the in-frame ones, dropping some. The profile covers some 130,000 clones, with around 90% appearing a single time and roughly 2.6% taken by the ten largest. This receptor was taken from a man aged 35 to 55 in good health. Sequenced input: blood. The chain combines TRBV14 with TRBJ1-6, with D possibly being TRBD1 (5 bases). In nucleotides, the CDR3 is TGTGCCAGCAGCGAGAGTTTGGGACGGGGATCACCCCTCCACTTT. It is translated as CASSESLGRGSPLHF. Variable domain in full (rest from reference TRBV14 and TRBJ1-6): EAGVTQFPSHSVIEKGQTVTLRCDPISGHDNLYWYRRVMGKEIKFLLHFVKESKQDESGMPNNRFLAERTGGTYSTLKVQPAELEDSGVYFCASSESLGRGSPLHFGNGTRLTVT.